The next 5 T cell receptor beta chains were all read from a single sample in a study of T cell clonality in common variable immunodeficiency. The study's findings and limits: Common variable immunodeficiency TCR beta sequences reportedly had fewer deletions and N-nucleotide insertions.

The assay was immunoSEQ multiplex PCR, and TCRdb's table has in-frame clones only and misses some. This repertoire holds about 12,000 clones, and none appear only once. These receptors have no identified antigens. Sequencing was done on a sample of peripheral blood mononuclear cells. Every receptor here comes from a human donor with common variable immunodeficiency.

Only a few counts were recorded for this clone. The CDR3 end falls 3 residues outside the read, so it is completed with the germline J gene. This chain links TRBV18 with TRBJ2-4, with 11 bases lining up with TRBD1. The CDR3 spans 14 residues. Germline CDR1 KGHSH, CDR2 LQKENI. Trimming took 4 bases from V and 6 from J; bases not matched to a gene: 2. The CDR3 bases that were read are TGTGCCAGCTCACGGGGACAGGGGGGAAACATT. It is translated as CASSRGQGGNI. The complete CDR3 protein is CASSRGQGGNIQYF. Drawing the rest from reference TRBV18 and TRBJ2-4, the complete variable domain is NAGVMQNPRHLVRRRGQEARLRCSPMKGHSHVYWYRQLPEEGLKFMVYLQKENIIDESGMPKERFSAEFPKEGPSILRIQQVVRGDSAAYFCASSRGQGGNIQYFGAGTRLSVL.

A note on this clone: The read stops 3 residues short of the end of the CDR3; the missing end is completed from the germline J gene. The chain employs TRBV30 and TRBJ2-1, with D uncertain. V was cut by 1 base and J by 2 bases, with 15 bases left in between. Per germline, CDR1 GTSNPN and CDR2 SVGIG (reference sequence). The length of the CDR3 is 16 residues. The CDR3 DNA, read in part, is TGTGCCTGGAGTGATAACACTGTGGCGGCCTACAATGAG. This gives the protein CAWSDNTVAAYNE. The complete CDR3 reads CAWSDNTVAAYNEQFF.

Concerning this clone itself: The read is 3 residues too short to cover the CDR3 end, so that end is filled in from the germline J gene. The chain combines TRBV20-1 with TRBJ2-1, with D perhaps TRBD2 (7 bases). V was clipped by 5 bases and J by 8 bases, with 19 bases between them. CDR3 length: 14 amino acids. Looked up from germline, CDR1 is DFQATT and CDR2 is SNEGSKA (reference sequence). The CDR3 reads CSAALGGAKDEQFF. Partial CDR3 DNA: TGCAGTGCTGCCCTGGGGGGGGCCAAAGATGAG.

Sample share makes this clone medium-sized. The CDR3 is cut off 3 residues early in the read; its end comes from the germline J gene. The gene calls are TRBV18 and TRBJ2-1; 11 nucleotides agree with TRBD2. The length of the CDR3 is 16 residues. The germline V gene encodes CDR1 KGHSH and CDR2 LQKENI. J was trimmed by 8 bases and V by 1 base; bases with no gene match: 7. The CDR3 DNA, read in part, is TGTGCCAGCTCACCACTAGCGGGGGGGCCTCGGGATGAG. It specifies CASSPLAGGPRDE. The full-length CDR3 reads as CASSPLAGGPRDEQFF.

This clone was seen a handful of times. From the germline J gene comes the end of the CDR3, since the read stops 3 residues before it. V usage is TRBV7-9 and J usage is TRBJ1-2, with D tentatively TRBD1 (5 bases). The V gene's germline CDR1 is SEHNR and CDR2 FQNEAQ (reference sequence). There are 14 residues in the CDR3. The CDR3 DNA, read in part, is TGTGCCAGCAGCTCGTTGCTCGAACAGGCGCTC. Protein product: CASSSLLEQAL. The CDR3, in full, reads CASSSLLEQALYTF.